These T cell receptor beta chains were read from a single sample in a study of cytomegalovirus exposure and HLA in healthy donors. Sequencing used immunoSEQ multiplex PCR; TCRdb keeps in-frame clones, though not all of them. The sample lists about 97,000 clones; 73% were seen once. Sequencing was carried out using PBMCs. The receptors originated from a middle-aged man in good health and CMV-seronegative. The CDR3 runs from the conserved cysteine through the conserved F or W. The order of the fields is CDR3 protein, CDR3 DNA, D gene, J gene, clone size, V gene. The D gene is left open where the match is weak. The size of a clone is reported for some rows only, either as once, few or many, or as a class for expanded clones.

CDR3: CASSIQSGYYEQYF
DNA: TGTGCCAGTAGTATCCAATCCGGGTACTACGAGCAGTACTTC
D: -
J: TRBJ2-7
size: -
V: TRBV19

CDR3: CASSFNSGAAETQYF
DNA: TGCGCCAGCAGCTTTAACTCTGGAGCTGCGGAGACCCAGTACTTC
D: -
J: TRBJ2-5
size: -
V: TRBV5-1

CDR3: CASSYGTGAQNSPLHF
DNA: TGTGCCAGCAGTTACGGGACAGGGGCCCAAAATTCACCCCTCCACTTT
D: TRBD1
J: TRBJ1-6
size: -
V: TRBV6-5

CDR3: CSVIRGSGNEQFF
DNA: TGCAGCGTGATCAGGGGCTCGGGGAATGAGCAGTTCTTC
D: -
J: TRBJ2-1
size: -
V: TRBV29-1

CDR3: CAARGTSTQYF
DNA: TGTGCCGCCCGCGGTACGAGCACGCAGTATTTT
D: -
J: TRBJ2-3
size: -
V: TRBV10-3

CDR3: CASSQDLGHPTYEQYF
DNA: TGCGCCAGCAGTCAAGACTTGGGACACCCAACCTACGAGCAGTACTTC
D: -
J: TRBJ2-7
size: -
V: TRBV23-1

CDR3: CASSWTPGQGNEQYF
DNA: TGCGCCAGCAGCTGGACTCCGGGACAGGGGAACGAGCAGTACTTC
D: TRBD1
J: TRBJ2-7
size: once
V: TRBV5-1

CDR3: CASSTGTGVVGELFF
DNA: TGCGCCAGCAGCACCGGGACAGGGGTGGTCGGGGAGCTGTTTTTT
D: TRBD1
J: TRBJ2-2
size: once
V: TRBV5-1

CDR3: CASSQLVVGETQYF
DNA: TGCGCCAGCAGCCAGCTAGTGGTTGGTGAGACCCAGTACTTC
D: -
J: TRBJ2-5
size: once
V: TRBV4-1

CDR3: CASSQGGTSYEQYF
DNA: TGTGCCAGCAGCCAGGGTGGGACTTCCTACGAGCAGTACTTC
D: -
J: TRBJ2-7
size: -
V: TRBV4-2

CDR3: CASSYRGLDTGELFF
DNA: TGCGCCAGCAGCTACAGGGGGCTGGACACCGGGGAGCTGTTTTTT
D: TRBD1
J: TRBJ2-2
size: -
V: TRBV5-1

CDR3: CSVGGEGREQYF
DNA: TGCAGCGTGGGGGGGGAGGGAAGGGAGCAGTACTTC
D: TRBD2
J: TRBJ2-7
size: -
V: TRBV29-1

CDR3: CASMRGTGGTEQYF
DNA: TGTGCCAGCATGAGAGGGACAGGGGGCACCGAGCAGTACTTC
D: TRBD1
J: TRBJ2-7
size: -
V: TRBV6-5

CDR3: CATWWTSPFVQYF
DNA: TGTGCCACATGGTGGACATCCCCTTTTGTCCAGTACTTC
D: -
J: TRBJ2-5
size: -
V: TRBV19

CDR3: CASSYVTDEQFF
DNA: TGTGCCAGCAGCTACGTAACGGATGAGCAGTTCTTC
D: -
J: TRBJ2-1
size: -
V: TRBV28

CDR3: CSATDYEQFF
DNA: TGCAGTGCTACCGACTATGAGCAGTTCTTC
D: -
J: TRBJ2-1
size: few
V: TRBV20-1

CDR3: CASSQEQASGYNEQFF
DNA: TGTGCCAGCAGCCAAGAACAGGCTAGCGGCTACAATGAGCAGTTCTTC
D: TRBD2
J: TRBJ2-1
size: few
V: TRBV4-2

CDR3: CASSMRGADYTF
DNA: TGCGCCAGCAGCATGCGGGGCGCAGACTACACCTTC
D: -
J: TRBJ1-2
size: -
V: TRBV5-1

CDR3: CASSYSRGMGYEQYF
DNA: TGTGCCAGCAGTTACTCGAGAGGGATGGGGTACGAGCAGTACTTC
D: -
J: TRBJ2-7
size: -
V: TRBV6-6

CDR3: CSVPVWRPNTEAFF
DNA: TGCAGCGTTCCTGTATGGAGACCGAACACTGAAGCTTTCTTT
D: -
J: TRBJ1-1
size: -
V: TRBV29-1

CDR3: CASNLGRGLNIQYF
DNA: TGTGCCAGTAATCTAGGCAGGGGCCTAAACATTCAGTACTTC
D: -
J: TRBJ2-4
size: once
V: TRBV19

CDR3: CASSITSGGTDTQYF
DNA: TGTGCCAGCAGCATAACTAGCGGGGGAACAGATACGCAGTATTTT
D: TRBD2
J: TRBJ2-3
size: -
V: TRBV5-4

CDR3: CATSRVPGTGSLNTDTQYF
DNA: TGTGCCACCAGCAGAGTACCCGGGACAGGGAGCTTAAACACAGATACGCAGTATTTT
D: TRBD1
J: TRBJ2-3
size: once
V: TRBV15

CDR3: CASSQEGANTGELFF
DNA: TGTGCCAGCAGCCAAGAAGGGGCGAACACCGGGGAGCTGTTTTTT
D: -
J: TRBJ2-2
size: -
V: TRBV4-2

CDR3: CASRPPGYNEQFF
DNA: TGTGCCAGCAGGCCACCGGGATACAATGAGCAGTTCTTC
D: -
J: TRBJ2-1
size: -
V: TRBV7-2

CDR3: CASSQATGSTGNTIYF
DNA: TGTGCCAGCAGCCAGGCAACAGGGTCGACTGGAAACACCATATATTTT
D: -
J: TRBJ1-3
size: -
V: TRBV4-2

CDR3: CASSLLATIEETQYF
DNA: TGTGCCAGCAGCTTACTAGCTACAATTGAAGAGACCCAGTACTTC
D: -
J: TRBJ2-5
size: -
V: TRBV7-9

CDR3: CASSSRGRYTEAFF
DNA: TGTGCCAGCAGCTCCAGGGGGCGGTACACTGAAGCTTTCTTT
D: TRBD1
J: TRBJ1-1
size: -
V: TRBV11-1

CDR3: CASCTWTGGQPQHF
DNA: TGTGCCAGTTGCACCTGGACAGGGGGTCAGCCCCAGCATTTT
D: TRBD1
J: TRBJ1-5
size: -
V: TRBV19

CDR3: CASMTQVPSYNEQFF
DNA: TGCGCCAGCATGACACAGGTACCCTCCTACAATGAGCAGTTCTTC
D: -
J: TRBJ2-1
size: -
V: TRBV23-1

CDR3: CASRLAGQETQYF
DNA: TGTGCCAGCAGACTAGCGGGCCAAGAGACCCAGTACTTC
D: TRBD2
J: TRBJ2-5
size: -
V: TRBV6-5

CDR3: CASRLTGQVNNEQFF
DNA: TGTGCCAGCAGACTAACGGGACAGGTGAACAATGAGCAGTTCTTC
D: TRBD1
J: TRBJ2-1
size: -
V: TRBV6-5

CDR3: CASSVPGGAWEQYF
DNA: TGTGCCAGCAGTGTTCCAGGGGGCGCGTGGGAGCAGTACTTC
D: TRBD1
J: TRBJ2-7
size: -
V: TRBV25-1

CDR3: CASSPRSGDDYGYTF
DNA: TGTGCCAGCTCACCACGGTCAGGGGACGACTATGGCTACACCTTC
D: -
J: TRBJ1-2
size: -
V: TRBV18

CDR3: CASSPGTGATISNQPQHF
DNA: TGTGCCAGCTCACCTGGGACAGGGGCGACTATTAGCAATCAGCCCCAGCATTTT
D: TRBD1
J: TRBJ1-5
size: -
V: TRBV18

CDR3: CATSRAGGVSSYEQYF
DNA: TGTGCCACCAGCAGAGCTGGCGGGGTGAGCTCCTACGAGCAGTACTTC
D: -
J: TRBJ2-7
size: -
V: TRBV15

CDR3: CASRPGVYQETQYF
DNA: TGCGCCAGCAGGCCAGGGGTCTACCAAGAGACCCAGTACTTC
D: -
J: TRBJ2-5
size: -
V: TRBV5-1

CDR3: CASSRTSGGRADTQYF
DNA: TGTGCCAGCAGCCGTACTAGCGGGGGAAGAGCAGATACGCAGTATTTT
D: TRBD2
J: TRBJ2-3
size: -
V: TRBV13

CDR3: CASRPDGTLLPLHF
DNA: TGTGCCAGCAGACCAGACGGGACACTTCTGCCCCTCCACTTT
D: -
J: TRBJ1-6
size: -
V: TRBV27

CDR3: CASSLMVREYQPQHF
DNA: TGTGCCAGCAGCTTGATGGTCAGGGAATATCAGCCCCAGCATTTT
D: -
J: TRBJ1-5
size: -
V: TRBV5-8

CDR3: CAISESDRGHEQFF
DNA: TGTGCCATCAGTGAGTCCGACAGGGGGCATGAGCAGTTCTTC
D: TRBD1
J: TRBJ2-1
size: -
V: TRBV10-3

CDR3: CASRGRVRNTEAFF
DNA: TGTGCCAGCAGGGGGAGGGTAAGGAACACTGAAGCTTTCTTT
D: -
J: TRBJ1-1
size: -
V: TRBV6-1

CDR3: CAISESAGRVSYGYTF
DNA: TGTGCCATCAGTGAGTCAGCAGGGCGAGTAAGCTATGGCTACACCTTC
D: -
J: TRBJ1-2
size: -
V: TRBV10-3

CDR3: CASSQGGGINYGYTF
DNA: TGCGCCAGCAGCCAAGGGGGGGGGATAAACTATGGCTACACCTTC
D: -
J: TRBJ1-2
size: -
V: TRBV4-1

CDR3: CASRPPRTGTREQYF
DNA: TGTGCCAGCAGACCACCCCGGACTGGGACTCGGGAGCAGTACTTC
D: -
J: TRBJ2-7
size: -
V: TRBV28

CDR3: CASSLSFPGGTGELFF
DNA: TGTGCCAGCAGCTTATCGTTCCCCGGGGGCACCGGGGAGCTGTTTTTT
D: -
J: TRBJ2-2
size: -
V: TRBV7-2

CDR3: CASSFERVGETQYF
DNA: TGTGCCAGCAGTTTTGAGAGGGTAGGAGAGACCCAGTACTTC
D: -
J: TRBJ2-5
size: -
V: TRBV28

CDR3: CSVESGKRGYTF
DNA: TGCAGCGTTGAATCGGGAAAGAGGGGCTACACCTTC
D: -
J: TRBJ1-2
size: -
V: TRBV29-1

CDR3: CASSSGGQPQHF
DNA: TGTGCCAGTAGTTCCGGAGGTCAGCCCCAGCATTTT
D: -
J: TRBJ1-5
size: once
V: TRBV19

CDR3: CASSGQGSGGLEQYF
DNA: TGTGCCAGCAGTGGGCAGGGTAGCGGGGGACTCGAGCAGTACTTC
D: TRBD2
J: TRBJ2-7
size: -
V: TRBV5-6

CDR3: CATSRGSLSDTQYF
DNA: TGTGCCACCAGCAGAGGCTCACTGTCAGATACGCAGTATTTT
D: -
J: TRBJ2-3
size: -
V: TRBV15

CDR3: CASSYDRGAYYGYTF
DNA: TGTGCCAGCAGTTACGACCGCGGGGCCTACTATGGCTACACCTTC
D: -
J: TRBJ1-2
size: -
V: TRBV6-5

CDR3: CASSQSLGGGSYNEQFF
DNA: TGCGCCAGCAGCCAGTCCCTCGGCGGGGGCTCCTACAATGAGCAGTTCTTC
D: TRBD2
J: TRBJ2-1
size: few
V: TRBV4-1